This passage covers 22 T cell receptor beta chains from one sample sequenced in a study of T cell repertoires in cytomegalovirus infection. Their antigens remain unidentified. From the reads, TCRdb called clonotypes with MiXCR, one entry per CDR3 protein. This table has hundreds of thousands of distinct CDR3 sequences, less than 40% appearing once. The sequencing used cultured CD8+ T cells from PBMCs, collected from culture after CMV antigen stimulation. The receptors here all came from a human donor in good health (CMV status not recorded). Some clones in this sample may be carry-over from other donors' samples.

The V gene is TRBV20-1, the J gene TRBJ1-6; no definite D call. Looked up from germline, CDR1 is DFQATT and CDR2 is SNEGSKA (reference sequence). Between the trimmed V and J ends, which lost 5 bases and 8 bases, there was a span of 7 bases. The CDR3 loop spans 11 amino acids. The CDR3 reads CSAARYSPLHF. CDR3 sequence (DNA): TGCAGTGCTGCGCGGTATTCACCCCTCCACTTT.

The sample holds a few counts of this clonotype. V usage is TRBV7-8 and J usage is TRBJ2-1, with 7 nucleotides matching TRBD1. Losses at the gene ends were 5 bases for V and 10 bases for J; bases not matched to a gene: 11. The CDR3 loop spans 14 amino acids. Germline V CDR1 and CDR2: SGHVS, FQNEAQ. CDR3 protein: CASSPLLGGGEQFF. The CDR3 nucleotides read TGTGCCAGCAGCCCCTTGTTAGGGGGCGGCGAGCAGTTCTTC. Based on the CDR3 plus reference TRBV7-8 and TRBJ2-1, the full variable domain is GAGVSQSPRYKVAKRGQDVALRCDPISGHVSLFWYQQALGQGPEFLTYFQNEAQLDKSGLPSDRFFAERPEGSVSTLKIQRTQQEDSAVYLCASSPLLGGGEQFFGPGTRLTVL.

In nucleotides, the CDR3 is TGTGCCAGCAGTTCCATAGCGGGGGGGCCTTGGGCAGATACGCAGTATTTT. It specifies CASSSIAGGPWADTQYF. The chain carries TRBV12-3 or TRBV12-4 and TRBJ2-3; 11 positions match TRBD2. J lost 4 bases, V lost 4 bases, and 10 bases had no gene match. The CDR3 contains 17 residues.

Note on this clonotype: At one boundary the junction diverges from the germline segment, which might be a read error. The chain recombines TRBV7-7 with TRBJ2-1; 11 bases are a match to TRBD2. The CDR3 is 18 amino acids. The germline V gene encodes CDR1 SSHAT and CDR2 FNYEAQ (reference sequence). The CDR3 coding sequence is TGTGCTAGCAGCTTAACGAAAACTAGCGGGGGCTCCTACAATGAGCAGTTCTTC. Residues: CASSLTKTSGGSYNEQFF.

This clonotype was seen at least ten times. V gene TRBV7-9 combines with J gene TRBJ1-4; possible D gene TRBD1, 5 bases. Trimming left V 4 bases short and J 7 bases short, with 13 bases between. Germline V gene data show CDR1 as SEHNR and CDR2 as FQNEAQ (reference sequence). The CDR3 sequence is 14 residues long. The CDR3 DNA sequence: TGTGCCAGCAGCTCCCCCCGGGGCGTTGAAAAACTGTTTTTT. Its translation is CASSSPRGVEKLFF.

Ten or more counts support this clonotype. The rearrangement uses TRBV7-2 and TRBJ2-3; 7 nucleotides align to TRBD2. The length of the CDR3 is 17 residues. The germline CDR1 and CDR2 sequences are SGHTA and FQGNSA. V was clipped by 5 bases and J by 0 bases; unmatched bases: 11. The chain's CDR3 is CASSRASGSPSTDTQYF. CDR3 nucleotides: TGTGCCAGCAGCCGGGCTAGCGGATCTCCCAGCACAGATACGCAGTATTTT. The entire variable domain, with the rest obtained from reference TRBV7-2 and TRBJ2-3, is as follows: GAGVSQSPSNKVTEKGKDVELRCDPISGHTALYWYRQSLGQGLEFLIYFQGNSAPDKSGLPSDRFSAERTGGSVSTLTIQRTQQEDSAVYLCASSRASGSPSTDTQYFGPGTRLTVL.

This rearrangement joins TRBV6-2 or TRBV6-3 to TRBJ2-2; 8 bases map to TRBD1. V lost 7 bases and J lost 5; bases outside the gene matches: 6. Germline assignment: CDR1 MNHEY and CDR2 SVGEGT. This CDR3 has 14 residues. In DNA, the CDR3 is TGTGCCAGCACCCTGACAGGGGAAACCGGGGAGCTGTTTTTT. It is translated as CASTLTGETGELFF.

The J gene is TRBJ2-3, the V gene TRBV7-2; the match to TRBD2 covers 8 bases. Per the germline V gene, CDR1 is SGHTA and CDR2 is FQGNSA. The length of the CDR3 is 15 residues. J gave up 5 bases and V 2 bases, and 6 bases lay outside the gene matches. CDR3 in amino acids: CASSLLPGGIDTQYF. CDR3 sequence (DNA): TGTGCCAGCAGCTTATTACCGGGGGGGATAGATACGCAGTATTTT.

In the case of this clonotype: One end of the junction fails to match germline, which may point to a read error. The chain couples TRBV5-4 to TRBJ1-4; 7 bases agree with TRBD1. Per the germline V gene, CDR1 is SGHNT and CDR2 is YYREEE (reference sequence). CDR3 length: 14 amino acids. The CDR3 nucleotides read TGTGCCAACAGCTTAGGGGGCCGGTATGAAAAACTGTTTTTT. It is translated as CANSLGGRYEKLFF.

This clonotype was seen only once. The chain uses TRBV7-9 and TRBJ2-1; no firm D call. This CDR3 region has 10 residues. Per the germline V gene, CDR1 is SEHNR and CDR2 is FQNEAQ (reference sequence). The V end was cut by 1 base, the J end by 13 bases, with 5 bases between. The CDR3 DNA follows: TGTGCCAGCAGCTTAGGTCGACAGTTCTTC. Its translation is CASSLGRQFF.

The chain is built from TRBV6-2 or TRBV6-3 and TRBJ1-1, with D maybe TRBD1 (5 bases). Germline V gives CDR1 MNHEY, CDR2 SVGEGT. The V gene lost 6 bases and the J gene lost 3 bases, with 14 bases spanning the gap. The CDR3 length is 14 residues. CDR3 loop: CASRYPGEHTEAFF. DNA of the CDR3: TGTGCCAGCAGATACCCGGGGGAACACACTGAAGCTTTCTTT.

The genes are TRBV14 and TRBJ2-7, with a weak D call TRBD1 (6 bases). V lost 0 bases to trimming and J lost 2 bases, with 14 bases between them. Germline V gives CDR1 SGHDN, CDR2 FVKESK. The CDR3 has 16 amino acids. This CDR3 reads CASSQDKGGPTYEQYF. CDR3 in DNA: TGTGCCAGCAGCCAAGATAAAGGGGGACCCACCTACGAGCAGTACTTC.

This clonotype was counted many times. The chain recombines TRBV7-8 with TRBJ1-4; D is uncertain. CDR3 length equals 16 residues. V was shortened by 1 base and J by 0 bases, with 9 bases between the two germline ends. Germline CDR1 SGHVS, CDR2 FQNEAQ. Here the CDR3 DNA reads TGTGCCAGCAGCTTAGTTGGAGGGACAACTAATGAAAAACTGTTTTTT. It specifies CASSLVGGTTNEKLFF.

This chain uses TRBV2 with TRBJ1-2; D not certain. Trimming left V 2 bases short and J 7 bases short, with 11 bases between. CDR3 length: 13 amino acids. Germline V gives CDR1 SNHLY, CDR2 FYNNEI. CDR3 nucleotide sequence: TGTGCCAGCAGTGAACGGGGAAGTCTTGGCTACACCTTC. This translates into CASSERGSLGYTF.

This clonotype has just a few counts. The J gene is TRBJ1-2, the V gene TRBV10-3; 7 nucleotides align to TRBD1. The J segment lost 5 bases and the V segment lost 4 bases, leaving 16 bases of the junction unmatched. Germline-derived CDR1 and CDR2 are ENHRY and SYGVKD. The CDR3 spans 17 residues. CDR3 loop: CAISVGTERGRGYGYTF. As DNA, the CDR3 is TGTGCCATCAGTGTTGGGACAGAGAGAGGAAGGGGTTATGGCTACACCTTC.

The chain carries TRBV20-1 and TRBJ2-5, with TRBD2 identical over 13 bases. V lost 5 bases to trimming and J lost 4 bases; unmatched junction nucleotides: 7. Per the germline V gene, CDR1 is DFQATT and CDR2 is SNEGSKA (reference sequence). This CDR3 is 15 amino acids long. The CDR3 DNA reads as TGCAGTGCTGAACCGGGACTAGCGGGGACAGAGACCCAGTACTTC. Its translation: CSAEPGLAGTETQYF.

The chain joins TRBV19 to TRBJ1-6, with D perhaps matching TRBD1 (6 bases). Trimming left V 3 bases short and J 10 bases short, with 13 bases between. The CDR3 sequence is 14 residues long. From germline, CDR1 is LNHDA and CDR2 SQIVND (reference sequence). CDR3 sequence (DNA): TGTGCCAGTAGTATGGGGACATCACCATCACCCCTCCACTTT. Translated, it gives CASSMGTSPSPLHF.

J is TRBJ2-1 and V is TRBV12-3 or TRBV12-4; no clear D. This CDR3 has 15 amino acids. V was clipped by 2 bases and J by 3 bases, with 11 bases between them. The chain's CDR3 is CASSLSGGIYNEQFF. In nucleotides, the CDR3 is TGTGCCAGCAGTTTATCGGGCGGAATCTACAATGAGCAGTTCTTC.

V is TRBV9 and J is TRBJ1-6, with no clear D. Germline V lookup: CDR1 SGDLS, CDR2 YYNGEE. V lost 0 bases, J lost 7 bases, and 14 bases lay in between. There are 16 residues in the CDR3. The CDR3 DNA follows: TGTGCCAGCAGCGTAGAGGGTATCGGGGAGAATTCACCCCTCCACTTT. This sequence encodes CASSVEGIGENSPLHF.

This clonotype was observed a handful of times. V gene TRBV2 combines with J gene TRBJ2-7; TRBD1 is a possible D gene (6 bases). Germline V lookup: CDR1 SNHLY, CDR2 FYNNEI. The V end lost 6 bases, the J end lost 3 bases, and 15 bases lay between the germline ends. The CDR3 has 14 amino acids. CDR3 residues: CASSPVWTDYEQYV. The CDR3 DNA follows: TGTGCCAGCAGCCCGGTATGGACAGACTACGAGCAGTACGTC.

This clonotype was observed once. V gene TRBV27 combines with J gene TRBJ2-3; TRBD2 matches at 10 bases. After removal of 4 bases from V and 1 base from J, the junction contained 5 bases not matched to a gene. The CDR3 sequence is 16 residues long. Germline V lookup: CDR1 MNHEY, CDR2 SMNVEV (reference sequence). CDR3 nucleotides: TGTGCCAGCAGTTACTTAGCGGGGGGCCGCACAGATACGCAGTATTTT. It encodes CASSYLAGGRTDTQYF.

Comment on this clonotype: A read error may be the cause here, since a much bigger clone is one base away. CDR3 DNA: TGTGCCAACACCAATCACGAGGACAGGGAATTCTATGGCTACACCTTC. Translated, it gives CANTNHEDREFYGYTF. The V and J genes are TRBV7-3 and TRBJ1-2; 8 bases fit TRBD1. The V gene end was trimmed by 10 bases and the J gene end by 4 bases; junction bases not matched to a gene: 17. Germline-derived CDR1 and CDR2 are SGHTA and FQGTGA. The CDR3 length is 16 residues.